The rows below give T cell receptor beta chains drawn from one sample of a study of T cell responses to AZD1222 COVID-19 vaccine. Clones were read by immunoSEQ multiplex PCR, and TCRdb kept only the in-frame ones, dropping some. In the table there are some 120,000 clones, around 83% of which are singletons. The material sequenced was peripheral blood, taken on day 0 of AZD1222 vaccination. The receptors come from an adult in good health. The CDR3 runs from the conserved cysteine through the conserved F or W. Fields, in order: J gene, clone size, V gene, D gene, CDR3 protein, CDR3 DNA. The D gene is left open where the match is weak. For some rows the clone size is stated as once, few or many, or as a class when expanded; others skip it.

>TRBJ1-3|once|TRBV4-2|TRBD1
CASSPRPTGNGNTIYF
TGTGCCAGCAGCCCCCGACCGACAGGGAATGGAAACACCATATATTTT
>TRBJ2-1|NA|TRBV5-1|NA
CASRFQFFSAMENEQFF
TGCGCCAGCAGATTCCAGTTCTTTAGCGCGATGGAAAATGAGCAGTTCTTC
>TRBJ2-7|NA|TRBV2|TRBD1
CASRGLGQGLSYEQYF
TGTGCCAGCAGAGGTCTCGGACAGGGCCTCTCCTACGAGCAGTACTTC
>TRBJ1-1|NA|TRBV12-3/TRBV12-4|NA
CASSFWGNEAFF
TGTGCCAGCAGTTTCTGGGGGAATGAAGCTTTCTTT
>TRBJ2-5|NA|TRBV11-3|TRBD2
CASRGGPRETQYF
TGTGCCAGCAGGGGAGGGCCGAGGGAGACCCAGTACTTC
>TRBJ2-3|NA|TRBV5-1|NA
CASSSGRSTDTQYF
TGCGCCAGCAGCTCCGGCCGTAGCACAGATACGCAGTATTTT
>TRBJ1-5|NA|TRBV16|NA
CASSPNRVPSQPQHF
TGTGCCAGCAGCCCAAACAGGGTTCCAAGCCAGCCCCAGCATTTT
>TRBJ2-1|NA|TRBV19|NA
CASSIPGPIGNEQFF
TGTGCCAGTAGTATTCCGGGCCCCATAGGCAATGAGCAGTTCTTC
>TRBJ2-3|once|TRBV7-3|NA
CASSLSSLSDTQYF
TGTGCCAGCAGCTTAAGTAGTCTCAGTGATACGCAGTATTTT
>TRBJ1-1|NA|TRBV11-3|NA
CASSLGGEAFF
TGTGCCAGCAGCTTGGGCGGTGAAGCTTTCTTT
>TRBJ2-1|NA|TRBV10-3|NA
CAISESIGYNEQFF
TGTGCCATCAGTGAGTCCATAGGCTACAATGAGCAGTTCTTC
>TRBJ1-2|NA|TRBV6-1|NA
CASSDVSYGYTF
TGTGCCAGCAGTGATGTAAGCTATGGCTACACCTTC
>TRBJ2-3|NA|TRBV28|TRBD1
CATGDRGTDTQYF
TGTGCCACGGGGGACAGGGGCACAGATACGCAGTATTTT
>TRBJ1-6|NA|TRBV5-1|NA
CASSPGLLSSYNSPLHF
TGCGCCAGCAGCCCGGGACTTTTGAGCTCCTATAATTCACCCCTCCACTTT
>TRBJ2-7|NA|TRBV6-1|NA
CASSEIPGQFYEQYF
TGTGCCAGCAGTGAAATTCCCGGACAGTTTTACGAGCAGTACTTC
>TRBJ2-3|NA|TRBV2|NA
CASTPRSFGTDTQYF
TGTGCCAGCACCCCGCGGAGTTTCGGCACAGATACGCAGTATTTT
>TRBJ1-5|NA|TRBV19|TRBD1
CASSRQGALGNQPQHF
TGTGCCAGTTCTCGACAGGGAGCTCTAGGCAATCAGCCCCAGCATTTT
>TRBJ1-2|NA|TRBV5-5|NA
CASSSGSLRAGYGYTF
TGTGCCAGCAGTTCAGGGTCCTTAAGGGCGGGCTATGGCTACACCTTC
>TRBJ1-1|NA|TRBV10-3|NA
CAISWMAVGTHTEAFF
TGTGCCATCTCCTGGATGGCGGTTGGAACCCACACTGAAGCTTTCTTT
>TRBJ2-7|NA|TRBV5-1|TRBD1
CASSYRDRGDEQYF
TGCGCCAGCAGCTACCGGGACAGGGGAGACGAGCAGTACTTC
>TRBJ1-5|NA|TRBV6-1|NA
CASSEGGAGSNQPQHF
TGTGCCAGCAGTGAAGGGGGGGCAGGGAGCAATCAGCCCCAGCATTTT
>TRBJ1-3|NA|TRBV23-1|NA
CASSPDGGDTIYF
TGCGCCAGCAGCCCGGACGGCGGCGACACCATATATTTT
>TRBJ1-2|NA|TRBV7-9|NA
CASSYRTASDGYTF
TGTGCCAGCAGCTACAGGACCGCGTCGGACGGCTACACCTTC
>TRBJ1-5|NA|TRBV6-1|NA
CASSEAGPQPQHF
TGTGCCAGCAGTGAAGCAGGGCCTCAGCCCCAGCATTTT
>TRBJ2-3|NA|TRBV10-1|TRBD1
CASSDRGSDTQYF
TGCGCCAGCAGTGACAGGGGGTCAGATACGCAGTATTTT
>TRBJ2-3|NA|TRBV4-2|TRBD1
CASSPRQGSTDTQYF
TGTGCCAGCAGCCCTCGACAGGGCAGCACAGATACGCAGTATTTT
>TRBJ1-1|NA|TRBV9|NA
CASSVGTPGTEAFF
TGTGCCAGCAGCGTAGGAACTCCTGGGACTGAAGCTTTCTTT
>TRBJ1-2|NA|TRBV3-1/TRBV3-2|NA
CASSQDLRGAYGYTF
TGTGCCAGCAGCCAAGACTTAAGGGGAGCCTATGGCTACACCTTC
>TRBJ1-6|NA|TRBV2|NA
CASSVGSAGYNSPLHF
TGTGCCAGCAGTGTAGGTTCGGCGGGGTATAATTCACCCCTCCACTTT
>TRBJ1-2|NA|TRBV12-3/TRBV12-4|NA
CASSLARVGYTF
TGTGCCAGCAGTTTAGCGCGCGTTGGCTACACCTTC
>TRBJ1-5|NA|TRBV18|NA
CASSPTPSNQPQHF
TGTGCCAGCTCACCGACACCGAGCAATCAGCCCCAGCATTTT
>TRBJ1-2|NA|TRBV28|TRBD1
CASSLGQAYGYTF
TGTGCCAGCAGTCTCGGACAGGCCTATGGCTACACCTTC
>TRBJ1-1|NA|TRBV6-5|NA
CASTLPGGGSDAAFF
TGTGCCAGCACCCTCCCGGGTGGGGGGTCAGATGCAGCTTTCTTT
>TRBJ2-7|once|TRBV11-2|TRBD1
CASSLGTGGTYEQYF
TGTGCCAGCAGCTTAGGGACAGGGGGCACCTACGAGCAGTACTTC
>TRBJ1-4|NA|TRBV11-2|TRBD1
CASSYRGRLNEKLFF
TGTGCCAGCAGCTACAGGGGCCGACTTAATGAAAAACTGTTTTTT
>TRBJ2-6|NA|TRBV5-1|NA
CASSPAPGANVLTF
TGCGCCAGCAGCCCGGCGCCGGGGGCCAACGTCCTGACTTTC